One and the same sample provided the 20 T cell receptor beta chains below, sequenced in a study of CD4 T cells in relation to SARS-CoV-2 and coronaviruses. Unexposed donor CD4+ T cells date from about 2011-2018, before the COVID-19 pandemic. CD4+ T cells were isolated from the cells after about ten days of culture. Using immunoSEQ multiplex PCR, the repertoire was profiled, and TCRdb retains in-frame clones only, with some absent. The table records roughly 20,000 clones, about three fifths of them present only once. For these receptors, no antigen is known. Input material: CD4+ T cells from PBMCs, cultured in vitro. These receptors originate from a human donor in good health.

There are a few counts of this clone. The CDR3 region is CASSRDRTSINEQFF. The CDR3 nucleotides are TGTGCCAGCAGCCGGGACCGGACTAGTATTAATGAGCAGTTCTTC. The rearrangement links TRBV3-1 (or the pseudogene TRBV3-2) to TRBJ2-1; 7 bases match TRBD2. Per germline, CDR1 LGHDT and CDR2 YNNKEL (reference sequence). V shed 4 bases, J shed 7 bases, and the junction held 10 bases outside the gene matches. This CDR3 has 15 residues.

The rearrangement uses TRBV25-1 and TRBJ2-7; 9 nucleotides agree with TRBD2. This CDR3 spans 13 amino acids. V was pared by 6 bases and J by 3 bases, with 3 bases of the junction left unmatched. The germline CDR1 and CDR2 sequences are MGHDK and SYGVNS. Here the CDR3 DNA reads TGTGCCAGCAGCCCTAGCGGGGACTACGAGCAGTACTTC. This gives the protein CASSPSGDYEQYF.

This sequence joins TRBV6-5 and TRBJ2-2; the match to TRBD1 covers 10 bases. V shed 6 bases and J 7 bases; nucleotides not matched to a gene: 8. The CDR3 has 15 residues. Germline-derived CDR1 and CDR2 are MNHEY and SVGAGI. The CDR3 is CASRRQGAQGGELFF. CDR3 sequence (DNA): TGTGCCAGCAGGAGACAGGGGGCGCAAGGCGGGGAGCTGTTTTTT.

The V call is TRBV5-5, the J call TRBJ2-6; TRBD1 matches at 11 bases. The V and J ends lost 1 base and 2 bases, in that order; junction bases with no gene match: 5. The germline CDR1 and CDR2 sequences are SGHKS and YYEKEE (reference sequence). CDR3 length equals 18 residues. The CDR3 spells CASSLMRTGGPGANVLTF. CDR3 bases: TGTGCCAGCAGCTTGATGAGGACAGGGGGCCCTGGGGCCAACGTCCTGACTTTC.

This chain's CDR3 is CASSARGNYEQYF. The CDR3 coding sequence is TGTGCCAGCAGCGCCAGAGGTAACTACGAGCAGTACTTC. The chain employs TRBV9 and TRBJ2-7; D unresolved. Looked up from germline, CDR1 is SGDLS and CDR2 is YYNGEE. The CDR3 extends over 13 amino acids. Trimming removed 3 bases at V and 3 bases at J, with 10 bases between.

The J gene is TRBJ1-6, the V gene TRBV9; D is unresolved. Trimming left V 3 bases short and J 5 bases short, with 15 bases between. This CDR3 contains 16 residues. Germline V gene lookup returns CDR1 SGDLS and CDR2 YYNGEE. CDR3 DNA: TGTGCCAGCAGCGACGCCGTGGCACGAAATAATTCACCCCTCCACTTT. Its translation is CASSDAVARNNSPLHF. Together with reference TRBV9 and TRBJ1-6, the CDR3 gives the full variable domain: DSGVTQTPKHLITATGQRVTLRCSPRSGDLSVYWYQQSLDQGLQFLIQYYNGEERAKGNILERFSAQQFPDLHSELNLSSLELGDSALYFCASSDAVARNNSPLHFGNGTRLTVT.

The CDR3 spells CASSLSGVETQYF. DNA of the CDR3: TGTGCCAGCAGCTTGTCCGGCGTAGAGACCCAGTACTTC. The V gene is TRBV5-4, the J gene TRBJ2-5, with unresolved D. Per germline, CDR1 SGHNT and CDR2 YYREEE (reference sequence). V shed 1 base and J shed 4 bases, with 8 bases lying between them. CDR3 size: 13 residues.

This chain uses TRBV13 with TRBJ2-7; D may be TRBD1 (6 bases). The V and J ends lost 5 bases and 5 bases respectively, with 13 bases between them. The length of the CDR3 is 13 residues. CDR1 and CDR2 (germline): PRHDT, FYEKMQ (reference sequence). CDR3 region: CASSQGWGHEQYF. The CDR3 DNA reads TGTGCCAGCAGCCAGGGGTGGGGGCACGAGCAGTACTTC.

The rearrangement joins TRBV9 to TRBJ1-4; D may be TRBD1 (5 bases). The CDR3 is 17 amino acids. Between the trimmed V and J ends, which lost 3 bases and 0 bases, there was a span of 15 bases. The germline CDR1 and CDR2 sequences are SGDLS and YYNGEE. CDR3 sequence (DNA): TGTGCCAGCAGCGCGGGAGTGGGGGGTCCAACTAATGAAAAACTGTTTTTT. It is translated as CASSAGVGGPTNEKLFF. The full variable domain, in which reference TRBV9 and TRBJ1-4 provide the parts outside the CDR3, is DSGVTQTPKHLITATGQRVTLRCSPRSGDLSVYWYQQSLDQGLQFLIQYYNGEERAKGNILERFSAQQFPDLHSELNLSSLELGDSALYFCASSAGVGGPTNEKLFFGSGTQLSVL.

In its sample, this clone was seen a few times. This rearrangement joins TRBV19 to TRBJ1-6, with a tentative D call TRBD1 (5 bases). V gave up 1 base and J gave up 6 bases, with 7 bases separating them. Germline lookup yields CDR1 LNHDA and CDR2 SQIVND (reference sequence). The CDR3 runs to 14 residues. CDR3 coding DNA: TGTGCCAGTAGTATAGGACAGATTAATTCACCCCTCCACTTT. This codes for CASSIGQINSPLHF.

In its sample, this clone was seen a few times. The CDR3 bases are TGTGCCAGCAGTTTTCTATCCGAGTATGGCTACACCTTC. This gives the protein CASSFLSEYGYTF. The chain combines TRBV12-3 or TRBV12-4 with TRBJ1-2, with unresolved D. Trimming left V 3 bases short and J 5 bases short, with 10 bases between. This CDR3 has 13 residues.

This chain joins TRBV5-6 and TRBJ2-2; D is unclear. Germline CDR1 SGHDT, CDR2 YYEEEE. This CDR3 is 14 amino acids long. The germline V and J ends were trimmed by 1 base and 7 bases, with 11 bases remaining between them. CDR3 amino acids: CASSLYPLDGELFF. DNA for the CDR3: TGTGCCAGCAGCTTGTACCCGTTGGACGGGGAGCTGTTTTTT.

About this clone itself: Compared with germline, one end of the junction differs, possibly owing to a read error. The chain recombines TRBV3-1 (or the pseudogene TRBV3-2) with TRBJ1-3; TRBD1 matches at 7 bases. This CDR3 spans 15 amino acids. The germline V gene encodes CDR1 LGHDT and CDR2 YNNKEL (reference sequence). CDR3: CASTWDSSPGSTIYF. Written as DNA, the CDR3 is TGTGCCAGCACCTGGGACAGTTCGCCCGGAAGCACCATATATTTT.

The chain couples TRBV3-1 (or the pseudogene TRBV3-2) to TRBJ1-2; possible D gene TRBD1, 6 bases. The CDR3 runs to 14 residues. The ends were cut back, 0 bases at V and 8 bases at J, with 13 bases in the middle. Germline loops: CDR1 LGHDT, CDR2 YNNKEL (reference sequence). Here the CDR3 reads CASSQDSRGVGYTF. The CDR3 DNA reads TGTGCCAGCAGCCAAGATTCAAGGGGGGTCGGCTACACCTTC.

This rearrangement joins TRBV2 to TRBJ1-1, with 7 bases identical to TRBD1. CDR1 and CDR2 (germline): SNHLY, FYNNEI. V lost 6 bases and J lost 1; bases outside the gene matches: 8. The CDR3 spans 15 residues. As DNA, the CDR3 is TGTGCCAGCAGACCCGGCAGGGGGGCGAACACTGAAGCTTTCTTT. Its translation: CASRPGRGANTEAFF.

This chain connects TRBV5-4 to TRBJ1-6, with unresolved D. Trimming stripped 3 bases from V and 7 bases from J, with 8 bases between. The CDR3 is 13 amino acids. Germline lookup yields CDR1 SGHNT and CDR2 YYREEE (reference sequence). DNA for the CDR3: TGTGCCAGCAGCTCGCGGGAGAATTCACCCCTCCACTTT. Its translation is CASSSRENSPLHF.

V gene TRBV24-1 combines with J gene TRBJ1-5; tentative D call: TRBD1 (5 bases). Trimming stripped 3 bases from V and 0 bases from J, with 8 bases between. From germline, CDR1 is KGHDR and CDR2 SFDVKD. This CDR3 is 15 amino acids long. In DNA form, the CDR3 reads TGTGCCACCAGTGATCCGAGGGGTAGCAATCAGCCCCAGCATTTT. Amino acids: CATSDPRGSNQPQHF.

The chain is built from TRBV7-9 and TRBJ2-5, with TRBD1 matching 9 bases. The V gene end was trimmed by 5 bases and the J gene end by 5 bases; junction bases not matched to a gene: 21. Per germline, CDR1 SEHNR and CDR2 FQNEAQ (reference sequence). The length of the CDR3 is 19 residues. CDR3 amino acids: CASSPGPNPGTGIQETQYF. In DNA, the CDR3 is TGTGCCAGCAGCCCCGGCCCGAATCCGGGGACAGGGATACAGGAGACCCAGTACTTC.

The chain combines TRBV11-2 with TRBJ2-1; D unresolved. Trimming left V 2 bases short and J 6 bases short, with 11 bases between. Per the germline V gene, CDR1 is SGHAT and CDR2 is FQNNGV. The CDR3 runs to 14 residues. Written as DNA, the CDR3 is TGTGCCAGCAGCTTATCAAGTCCCTTCAATGAGCAGTTCTTC. Amino acid sequence: CASSLSSPFNEQFF.

The chain combines TRBV9 with TRBJ2-5, with 7 positions matching TRBD2. V lost 7 bases to trimming and J lost 3 bases; unmatched junction nucleotides: 15. The CDR3 loop spans 16 amino acids. In germline, CDR1 is SGDLS, CDR2 YYNGEE. This chain's CDR3 is CASFTPGRDLEETQYF. CDR3 coding DNA: TGTGCCAGCTTCACCCCGGGGAGGGACCTTGAAGAGACCCAGTACTTC.